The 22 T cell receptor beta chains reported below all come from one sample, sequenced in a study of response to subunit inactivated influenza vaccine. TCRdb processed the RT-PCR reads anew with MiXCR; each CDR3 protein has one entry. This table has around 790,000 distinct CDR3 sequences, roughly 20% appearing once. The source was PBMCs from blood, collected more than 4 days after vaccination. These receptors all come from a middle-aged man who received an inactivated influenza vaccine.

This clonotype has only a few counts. The CDR3 protein is CASSVHNGEPNTEAFF. The CDR3 DNA is TGTGCCAGCAGTGTCCATAACGGGGAGCCGAACACTGAAGCTTTCTTT. The chain uses TRBV12-3 or TRBV12-4 and TRBJ1-1; D is unclear. This CDR3 region has 16 residues. Trimming left V 5 bases short and J 1 base short, with 17 bases between.

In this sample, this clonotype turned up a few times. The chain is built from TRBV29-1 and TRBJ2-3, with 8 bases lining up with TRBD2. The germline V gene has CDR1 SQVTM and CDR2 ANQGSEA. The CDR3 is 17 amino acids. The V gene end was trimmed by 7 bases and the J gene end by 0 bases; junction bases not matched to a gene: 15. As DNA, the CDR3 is TGCAGCGGTTCCAGGTTTAGAGCGGGGGTTAGCACAGATACGCAGTATTTT. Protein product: CSGSRFRAGVSTDTQYF.

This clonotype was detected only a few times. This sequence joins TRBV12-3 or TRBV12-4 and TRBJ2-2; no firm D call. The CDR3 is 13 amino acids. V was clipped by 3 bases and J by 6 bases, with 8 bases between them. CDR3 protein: CASSFMSPGELFF. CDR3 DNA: TGTGCCAGCAGTTTCATGAGCCCCGGGGAGCTGTTTTTT.

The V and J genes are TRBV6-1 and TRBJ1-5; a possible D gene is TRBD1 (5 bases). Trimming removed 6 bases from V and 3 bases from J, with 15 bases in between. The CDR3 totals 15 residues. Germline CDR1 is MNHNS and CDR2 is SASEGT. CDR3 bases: TGTGCCAGCAGCCCACGCGACAGAGTCAATCAGCCCCAGCATTTT. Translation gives CASSPRDRVNQPQHF.

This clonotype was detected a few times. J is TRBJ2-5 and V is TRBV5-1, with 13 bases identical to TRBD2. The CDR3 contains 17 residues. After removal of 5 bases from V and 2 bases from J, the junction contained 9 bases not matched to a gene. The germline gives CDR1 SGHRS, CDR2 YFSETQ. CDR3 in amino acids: CASSLTSGREKQETQYF. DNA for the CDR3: TGCGCCAGCAGTCTTACTAGCGGGAGGGAAAAGCAAGAGACCCAGTACTTC.

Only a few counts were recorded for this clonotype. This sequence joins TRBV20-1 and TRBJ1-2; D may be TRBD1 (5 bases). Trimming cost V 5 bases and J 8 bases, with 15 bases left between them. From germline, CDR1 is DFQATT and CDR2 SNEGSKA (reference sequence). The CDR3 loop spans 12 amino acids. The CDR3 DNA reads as TGCAGTGCTGAGGGCCACGGGGCGGGCTACACCTTC. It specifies CSAEGHGAGYTF.

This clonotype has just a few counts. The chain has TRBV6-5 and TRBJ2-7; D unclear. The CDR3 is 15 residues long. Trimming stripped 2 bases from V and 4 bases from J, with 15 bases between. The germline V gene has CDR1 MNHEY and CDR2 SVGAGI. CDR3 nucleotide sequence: TGTGCCAGCAGTTACATCGCCACCGGAGCATACGAGCAGTACTTC. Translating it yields CASSYIATGAYEQYF.

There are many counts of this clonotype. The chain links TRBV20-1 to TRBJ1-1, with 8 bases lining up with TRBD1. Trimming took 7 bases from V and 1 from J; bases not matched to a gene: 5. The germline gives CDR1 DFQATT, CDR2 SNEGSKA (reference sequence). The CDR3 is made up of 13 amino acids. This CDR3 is CSVPGQGNTEAFF. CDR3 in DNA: TGCAGTGTTCCCGGACAGGGGAACACTGAAGCTTTCTTT.

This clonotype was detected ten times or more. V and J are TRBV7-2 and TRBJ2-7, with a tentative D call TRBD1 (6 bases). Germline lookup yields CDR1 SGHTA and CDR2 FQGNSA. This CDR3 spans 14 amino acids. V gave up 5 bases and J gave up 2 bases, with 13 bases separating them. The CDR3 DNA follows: TGTGCCAGCAGCACCCAACAGGGTACCTACGAGCAGTACTTC. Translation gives CASSTQQGTYEQYF.

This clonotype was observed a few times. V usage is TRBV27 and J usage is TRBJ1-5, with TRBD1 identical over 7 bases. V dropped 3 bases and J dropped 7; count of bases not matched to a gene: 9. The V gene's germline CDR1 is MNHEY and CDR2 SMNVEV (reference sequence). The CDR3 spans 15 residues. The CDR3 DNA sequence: TGTGCCAGCAGTTTTGGAGGGGGCGGAAGACAGCCCCAGCATTTT. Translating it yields CASSFGGGGRQPQHF.

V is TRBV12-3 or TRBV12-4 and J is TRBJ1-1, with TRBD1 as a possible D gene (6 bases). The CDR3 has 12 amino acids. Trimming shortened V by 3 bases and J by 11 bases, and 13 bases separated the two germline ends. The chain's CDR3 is CASSFPQGGAFF. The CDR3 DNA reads TGTGCCAGCAGTTTTCCACAGGGCGGGGCTTTCTTT.

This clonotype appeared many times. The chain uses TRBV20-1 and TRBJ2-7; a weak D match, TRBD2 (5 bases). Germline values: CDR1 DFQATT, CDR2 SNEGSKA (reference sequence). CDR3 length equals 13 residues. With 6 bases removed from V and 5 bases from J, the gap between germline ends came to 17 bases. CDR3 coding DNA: TGCAGTGCCCGCAATATTTTGAGGGACGAGCAGTACTTC. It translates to CSARNILRDEQYF.

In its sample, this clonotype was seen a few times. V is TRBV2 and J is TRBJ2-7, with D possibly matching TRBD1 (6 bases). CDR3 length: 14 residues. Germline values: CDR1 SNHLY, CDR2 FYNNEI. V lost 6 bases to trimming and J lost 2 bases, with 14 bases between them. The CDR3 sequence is CASRSPRDTYEQYF. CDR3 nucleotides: TGTGCCAGCAGATCACCTCGGGACACCTACGAGCAGTACTTC.

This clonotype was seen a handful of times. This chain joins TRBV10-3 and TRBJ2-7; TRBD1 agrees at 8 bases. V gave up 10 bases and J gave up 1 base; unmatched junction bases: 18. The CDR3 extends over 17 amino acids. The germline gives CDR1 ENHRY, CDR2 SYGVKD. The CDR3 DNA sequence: TGTGCCACCTCTATAAACTGGCCGACAGGGGTTTCCTACGAGCAGTACTTC. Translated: CATSINWPTGVSYEQYF.

The CDR3 DNA reads TGTGCCAGCAGTACCCGAACGTACGAGCAGTACTTC. It encodes CASSTRTYEQYF. The chain has TRBV28 and TRBJ2-7, with no clear D. Germline V gene lookup returns CDR1 MDHEN and CDR2 SYDVKM. This CDR3 comprises 12 residues. V was cut by 5 bases and J by 4 bases, with 9 bases left in between. The entire variable domain, with the rest obtained from reference TRBV28 and TRBJ2-7, is as follows: DVKVTQSSRYLVKRTGEKVFLECVQDMDHENMFWYRQDPGLGLRLIYFSYDVKMKEKGDIPEGYSVSREKKERFSLILESASTNQTSMYLCASSTRTYEQYFGPGTRLTVT.

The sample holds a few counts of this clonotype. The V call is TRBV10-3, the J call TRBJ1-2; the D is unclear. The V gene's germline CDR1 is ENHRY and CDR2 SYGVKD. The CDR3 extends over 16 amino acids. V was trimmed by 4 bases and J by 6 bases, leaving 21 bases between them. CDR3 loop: CAISGRNPGSVNGYTF. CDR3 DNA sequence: TGTGCCATCAGTGGTCGGAATCCAGGCTCCGTTAATGGCTACACCTTC.

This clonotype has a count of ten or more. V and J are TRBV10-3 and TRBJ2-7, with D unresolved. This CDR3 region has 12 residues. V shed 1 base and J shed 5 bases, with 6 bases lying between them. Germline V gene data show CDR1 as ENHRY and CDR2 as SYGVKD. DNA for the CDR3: TGTGCCATCAGTGAGTTCGCGGACGAGCAGTACTTC. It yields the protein CAISEFADEQYF.

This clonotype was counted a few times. CDR3 sequence: CASSLDRGRGTQYF. As DNA, the CDR3 is TGCGCCAGCAGCTTGGACAGGGGGCGAGGGACCCAGTACTTC. The rearrangement links TRBV5-1 to TRBJ2-5; 9 nucleotides match TRBD1. The junction had 4 bases not matched to a gene; V was cut back by 0 bases and J by 7 bases. CDR1 is SGHRS and CDR2 is YFSETQ in the germline V gene. This CDR3 has 14 amino acids.

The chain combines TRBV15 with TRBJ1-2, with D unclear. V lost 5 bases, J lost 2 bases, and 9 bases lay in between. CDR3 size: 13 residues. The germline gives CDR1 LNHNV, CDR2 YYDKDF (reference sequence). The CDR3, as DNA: TGTGCCACCAGCCATTACAACAACTATGGCTACACCTTC. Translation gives CATSHYNNYGYTF.

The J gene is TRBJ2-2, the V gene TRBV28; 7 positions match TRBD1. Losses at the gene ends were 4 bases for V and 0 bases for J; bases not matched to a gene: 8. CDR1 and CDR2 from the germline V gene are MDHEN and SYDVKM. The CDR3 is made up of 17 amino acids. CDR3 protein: CASSSQGIEPNTGELFF. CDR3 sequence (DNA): TGTGCCAGCAGTTCACAGGGGATTGAGCCGAACACCGGGGAGCTGTTTTTT. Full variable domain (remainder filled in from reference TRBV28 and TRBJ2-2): DVKVTQSSRYLVKRTGEKVFLECVQDMDHENMFWYRQDPGLGLRLIYFSYDVKMKEKGDIPEGYSVSREKKERFSLILESASTNQTSMYLCASSSQGIEPNTGELFFGEGSRLTVL.

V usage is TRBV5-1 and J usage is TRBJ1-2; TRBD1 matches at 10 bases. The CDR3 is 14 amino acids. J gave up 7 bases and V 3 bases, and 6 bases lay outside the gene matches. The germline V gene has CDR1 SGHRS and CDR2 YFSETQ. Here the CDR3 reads CASSWGQGKSGYTF. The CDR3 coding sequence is TGCGCCAGCAGCTGGGGACAGGGGAAGTCTGGCTACACCTTC.

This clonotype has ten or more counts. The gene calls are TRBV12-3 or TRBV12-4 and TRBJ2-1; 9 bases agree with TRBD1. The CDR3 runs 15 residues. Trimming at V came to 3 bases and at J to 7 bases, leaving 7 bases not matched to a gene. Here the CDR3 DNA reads TGTGCCAGCAGTTTTCCGGGACAGGGTAATAATGAGCAGTTCTTC. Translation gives CASSFPGQGNNEQFF.